One and the same sample provided the 27 T cell receptor beta chains below, sequenced in a study of shared clonotypes between healthy human individuals. Generated by immunoSEQ multiplex PCR, the TCRdb table keeps only in-frame clones and is missing some. The sample has about 2.1 million clones, about 94% seen once. CD8 cells regarded as naive lacked CD45RO, were positively chosen for CCR7, and omitted terminally differentiated effector memory CD45RA+ cells. Source material: naive CD8+ T cells from PBMCs. Receptors were obtained from a man between 18 and 29 years old in good health. Some clones in this sample may be carry-over from other donors' samples.

The V gene is TRBV5-1, the J gene TRBJ2-1; 10 bases are shared with TRBD2. Germline CDR1 and CDR2: SGHRS and YFSETQ. The CDR3 is 16 amino acids. With 3 bases clipped from V and 5 bases from J, the junction kept 8 bases outside the gene matches. The CDR3 sequence is CASSYTRLAGHNEQFF. The CDR3, as DNA: TGCGCCAGCAGCTACACTCGACTAGCGGGCCACAATGAGCAGTTCTTC.

Regarding this clone: Additional DNA sequences in this sample encode the identical CDR3. This chain links TRBV27 with TRBJ1-1; no clear D gene. There are 12 residues in the CDR3. V was shortened by 6 bases and J by 1 base, with 6 bases between the two germline ends. The germline V gene has CDR1 MNHEY and CDR2 SMNVEV (reference sequence). CDR3 loop: CASSAGNTEAFF. The CDR3 DNA reads TGTGCCAGCAGCGCTGGGAACACTGAAGCTTTCTTT.

V gene TRBV13 combines with J gene TRBJ2-7; 10 bases line up with TRBD2. Looked up from germline, CDR1 is PRHDT and CDR2 is FYEKMQ (reference sequence). CDR3 length equals 14 residues. Trimming removed 1 base from V and 4 bases from J; junction bases left unmatched: 1. The CDR3 spells CASSLETSGYEQYF. DNA of the CDR3: TGTGCCAGCAGCTTAGAGACTAGCGGGTACGAGCAGTACTTC.

V usage is TRBV9 and J usage is TRBJ2-1; 10 nucleotides align to TRBD2. The ends lost 3 bases at V and 3 bases at J; junction bases unmatched: 9. CDR1 is SGDLS and CDR2 is YYNGEE in the germline V gene. There are 17 residues in the CDR3. The CDR3 protein is CASSGSPLAGDYNEQFF. CDR3 DNA: TGTGCCAGCAGCGGCTCCCCTCTAGCGGGAGACTACAATGAGCAGTTCTTC.

The chain links TRBV28 to TRBJ2-7; D remains unclear. V was pared by 3 bases and J by 2 bases, with 17 bases between. Germline V gene lookup returns CDR1 MDHEN and CDR2 SYDVKM. CDR3 length equals 16 residues. The CDR3 DNA reads as TGTGCCAGCAGTTTGGGGATAAGGGAATCCGCCTACGAGCAGTACTTC. It is translated as CASSLGIRESAYEQYF.

The V gene is TRBV28, the J gene TRBJ1-3; D ambiguous. There are 16 residues in the CDR3. Germline V gives CDR1 MDHEN, CDR2 SYDVKM. Trimming shortened V by 5 bases and J by 1 base, and 15 bases separated the two germline ends. The CDR3 region is CASSPGPPASGNTIYF. CDR3 DNA sequence: TGTGCCAGCAGTCCAGGCCCCCCGGCATCTGGAAACACCATATATTTT.

Note on this clone: Distinct nucleotide sequences in the sample also encode this CDR3. CDR3 nucleotides: TGCGCCAGCAGCCAAGTGGGGCCCCTCTCCTACGAGCAGTACTTC. As protein: CASSQVGPLSYEQYF. The chain recombines TRBV4-1 with TRBJ2-7, with D possibly TRBD1 on 5 matching bases. Germline lookup yields CDR1 MGHRA and CDR2 YSYEKL. Between the trimmed V and J ends, which lost 1 base and 0 bases, there was a span of 10 bases. This CDR3 contains 15 residues.

As regards this clone: Other DNA sequences of this sample code for an identical CDR3. The CDR3 coding sequence is TGTGCCAGCAGCACGCGGACTGGGAGCTCCTACAATGAGCAGTTCTTC. The encoded protein is CASSTRTGSSYNEQFF. V gene TRBV9 combines with J gene TRBJ2-1; D possibly corresponds to TRBD2 (5 bases). CDR1 and CDR2 (germline): SGDLS, YYNGEE. V lost 4 bases and J 0 bases, leaving 14 bases between the germline ends. The CDR3 sequence is 16 residues long.

The rearrangement uses TRBV5-5 and TRBJ2-1; the D gene could be TRBD1 or TRBD2 (5 bases each). Trimming removed 4 bases at V and 7 bases at J, with 9 bases between. Germline CDR1 is SGHKS and CDR2 is YYEKEE (reference sequence). CDR3 length: 12 amino acids. Written as DNA, the CDR3 is TGTGCCAGCAGCCGGGGCCGGAATGAGCAGTTCTTC. It encodes CASSRGRNEQFF.

V is TRBV30 and J is TRBJ2-3; 15 bases match TRBD2. The CDR3 consists of 17 residues. V shed 0 bases and J 7 bases; nucleotides not matched to a gene: 8. CDR1 is GTSNPN and CDR2 is SVGIG in the germline V gene (reference sequence). The CDR3 loop reads CAWSVRGLAGGFYTQYF. DNA for the CDR3: TGTGCCTGGAGTGTACGTGGACTAGCGGGAGGGTTTTATACGCAGTATTTT.

The chain joins TRBV29-1 to TRBJ1-2, with TRBD1 matching 7 bases. V lost 6 bases and J lost 4; bases outside the gene matches: 11. The CDR3 loop spans 14 amino acids. Germline CDR1 reads SQVTM; CDR2 reads ANQGSEA. The CDR3 loop is CSVRSGDSRYGYTF. In DNA form, the CDR3 reads TGCAGCGTCCGATCCGGGGACAGCCGCTATGGCTACACCTTC.

CDR3 sequence (DNA): TGTGCCAGCAGCCCCCGGTCCTGGGGGCTCTACGAGCAGTACTTC. It specifies CASSPRSWGLYEQYF. This chain connects TRBV7-2 to TRBJ2-7; weak D call: TRBD1 (6 bases). Trimming stripped 5 bases from V and 3 bases from J, with 17 bases between. Per germline, CDR1 SGHTA and CDR2 FQGNSA. The CDR3 totals 15 residues.

This chain joins TRBV6-5 and TRBJ2-1; unclear D gene. Germline-derived CDR1 and CDR2 are MNHEY and SVGAGI. The V end was cut by 8 bases, the J end by 3 bases, with 11 bases between. The CDR3 is 13 residues long. The DNA of the CDR3 is TGTGCCAGCGGACCCCACCTCTACAATGAGCAGTTCTTC. Translation: CASGPHLYNEQFF.

V and J are TRBV5-1 and TRBJ2-7; D possibly corresponds to TRBD2 (7 bases). Trimming took 1 base from V and 7 from J, leaving 18 bases between them. This CDR3 region has 15 residues. Germline loops: CDR1 SGHRS, CDR2 YFSETQ. DNA of the CDR3: TGCGCCAGCAGCTTGAGGGGGGGCGCCAGAGAAGAGCAGTACTTC. This translates into CASSLRGGAREEQYF.

The CDR3 reads CSASTIYEQFF. The CDR3 nucleotides are TGCAGTGCTAGTACGATTTATGAGCAGTTCTTC. The chain couples TRBV20-1 to TRBJ2-1; D is unclear. Trimming took off 3 bases at V and 8 bases at J, with 8 bases between the two ends. CDR3 length: 11 amino acids. The V gene's germline CDR1 is DFQATT and CDR2 SNEGSKA (reference sequence).

The J gene is TRBJ2-7, the V gene TRBV6-1; D might be TRBD1 (6 bases). Germline-derived CDR1 and CDR2 are MNHNS and SASEGT. The CDR3 loop spans 15 amino acids. Trimming took off 6 bases at V and 0 bases at J, with 15 bases between the two ends. CDR3 bases: TGTGCCAGCAGACTAGACAGGACCTCCTCCTACGAGCAGTACTTC. Translated, it gives CASRLDRTSSYEQYF.

V gene TRBV6-6 combines with J gene TRBJ2-7; the match to TRBD1 covers 7 bases. Germline lookup yields CDR1 MNHNY and CDR2 SVGAGI (reference sequence). Trimming removed 6 bases from V and 6 bases from J; junction bases left unmatched: 8. This CDR3 is 13 amino acids long. As DNA, the CDR3 is TGTGCCAGCAGAGTAGACAGGGCGGGCGAGCAGTACTTC. Translation: CASRVDRAGEQYF.

This chain joins TRBV13 and TRBJ1-3, with D perhaps matching TRBD1 (5 bases). From germline, CDR1 is PRHDT and CDR2 FYEKMQ (reference sequence). V lost 5 bases and J lost 2, with 13 bases in between. The CDR3 is made up of 15 amino acids. In DNA, the CDR3 is TGTGCCAGCAGCCCATGGGGGGTGCCTGGAAACACCATATATTTT. Translation: CASSPWGVPGNTIYF.

The chain uses TRBV6-6 and TRBJ2-1, with D possibly matching TRBD2 (6 bases). Trimming pared 5 bases from V and 14 bases from J, leaving 25 bases between. The germline V gene encodes CDR1 MNHNY and CDR2 SVGAGI (reference sequence). This CDR3 spans 15 amino acids. The CDR3 coding sequence is TGTGCCAGCAGTCCTGTCGGGACTTTAGCGGAAGAGGAGTTCTTC. Protein product: CASSPVGTLAEEEFF.

The rearrangement uses TRBV27 and TRBJ2-7; the D gene is possibly TRBD1 (6 bases). Germline V gene lookup returns CDR1 MNHEY and CDR2 SMNVEV (reference sequence). The CDR3 loop spans 16 amino acids. Trimming pared 0 bases from V and 4 bases from J, leaving 16 bases between. As DNA, the CDR3 is TGTGCCAGCAGTTTATCCAACAGGGAATTAACTTACGAGCAGTACTTC. This codes for CASSLSNRELTYEQYF.

The genes are TRBV5-6 and TRBJ2-3, with 9 bases matching TRBD2. Germline V gives CDR1 SGHDT, CDR2 YYEEEE. Trimming removed 4 bases from V and 1 base from J; junction bases left unmatched: 10. This CDR3 spans 17 amino acids. The CDR3 sequence: CASSPRGGEDRTDTQYF. DNA for the CDR3: TGTGCCAGCAGCCCGCGCGGGGGGGAGGATCGCACAGATACGCAGTATTTT.

In nucleotides, the CDR3 is TGTGCCAGCAGACTGGTGGGGGAGGGGAACACTGAAGCTTTCTTT. Its translation is CASRLVGEGNTEAFF. This chain connects TRBV5-4 to TRBJ1-1, with D perhaps matching TRBD1 (5 bases). Germline assignment: CDR1 SGHNT and CDR2 YYREEE (reference sequence). This CDR3 contains 15 residues. Between the trimmed V and J ends, which lost 5 bases and 1 base, there was a span of 15 bases.

The chain employs TRBV4-1 and TRBJ2-2; D is unresolved. Germline-derived CDR1 and CDR2 are MGHRA and YSYEKL. This CDR3 spans 15 amino acids. Trimming removed 3 bases from V and 7 bases from J, with 15 bases in between. The CDR3 protein is CASSHGSSWSGELFF. The CDR3 bases are TGCGCCAGCAGCCACGGATCCTCCTGGAGCGGGGAGCTGTTTTTT.

V and J are TRBV4-1 and TRBJ2-7; no clear D. There are 15 residues in the CDR3. Deletions cut 1 base from V and 0 bases from J, with 10 bases between. Germline values: CDR1 MGHRA, CDR2 YSYEKL. CDR3 sequence reads: CASSQVQSSSYEQYF. The CDR3 DNA sequence: TGCGCCAGCAGCCAAGTTCAATCCAGCTCCTACGAGCAGTACTTC.

The rearrangement links TRBV27 to TRBJ2-1; possibly TRBD1 for D (5 bases). The length of the CDR3 is 17 residues. The germline V gene has CDR1 MNHEY and CDR2 SMNVEV (reference sequence). Deletions cut 5 bases from V and 0 bases from J, with 17 bases between. This chain's CDR3 is CASSPTPGISSYNEQFF. The CDR3, as DNA: TGTGCCAGCAGTCCAACCCCAGGGATAAGCTCCTACAATGAGCAGTTCTTC.

This chain joins TRBV9 and TRBJ1-2; TRBD1 aligns across 8 bases. The CDR3 has 13 amino acids. Germline V gene data show CDR1 as SGDLS and CDR2 as YYNGEE. V shed 6 bases and J 2 bases; nucleotides not matched to a gene: 3. This CDR3 reads CASNRGANYGYTF. CDR3 sequence (DNA): TGTGCCAGCAACAGGGGGGCGAACTATGGCTACACCTTC.

The chain carries TRBV11-2 and TRBJ1-2, with D possibly TRBD1 on 5 matching bases. The length of the CDR3 is 13 residues. Between the trimmed V and J ends, which lost 4 bases and 8 bases, there was a span of 14 bases. Germline CDR1 SGHAT, CDR2 FQNNGV. Written as DNA, the CDR3 is TGTGCCAGCAGCTCCCTCATACAGGACGGCTACACCTTC. It specifies CASSSLIQDGYTF. Filled out from reference TRBV11-2 and TRBJ1-2, the complete variable domain reads EAGVAQSPRYKIIEKRQSVAFWCNPISGHATLYWYQQILGQGPKLLIQFQNNGVVDDSQLPKDRFSAERLKGVDSTLKIQPAKLEDSAVYLCASSSLIQDGYTFGSGTRLTVV.